This T cell receptor (beta chain) was sequenced during a study of identical twins. Notes on the study in general: Those out-of-frame alpha sequences shared by twins showed an excess of low generation probability. The study drew conclusions from cross-sectional statistical analysis, not from following the same donors. Abundant beta clonotypes from cord blood bore fewer insertions; memory repertoires lacked this pattern.

This clonotype was detected only a few times. Its cognate antigen is unknown. Trimming removed 3 bases from V and 0 bases from J; junction bases left unmatched: 3. The CDR3 totals 14 residues. The germline V gene has CDR1 DFQATT and CDR2 SNEGSKA (reference sequence). One entry per CDR3 protein results from TCRdb running MiXCR on the 5' RACE reads. This sample has around 1.7 million distinct CDR3 sequences, with about 32% found just once. Input material: cord blood. The TCR was taken from a newborn girl in good health. This chain connects TRBV20-1 to TRBJ2-3, with TRBD1 matching over 7 bases. The CDR3 bases are TGCAGTGCTAGGCCGGGACAGAGCACAGATACGCAGTATTTT. Amino acids: CSARPGQSTDTQYF.